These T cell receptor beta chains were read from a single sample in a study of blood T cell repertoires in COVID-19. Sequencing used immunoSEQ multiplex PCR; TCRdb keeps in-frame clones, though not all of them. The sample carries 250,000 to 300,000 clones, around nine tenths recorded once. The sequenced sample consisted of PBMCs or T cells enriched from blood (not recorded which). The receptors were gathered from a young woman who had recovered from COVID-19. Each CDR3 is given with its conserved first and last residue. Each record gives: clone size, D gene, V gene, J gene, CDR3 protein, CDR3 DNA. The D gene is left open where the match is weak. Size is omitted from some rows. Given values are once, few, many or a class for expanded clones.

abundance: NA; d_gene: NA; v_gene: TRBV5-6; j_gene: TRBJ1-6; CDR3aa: CASSSRGAGFWALHF; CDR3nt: TGTGCCAGCAGCTCCCGGGGGGCCGGTTTTTGGGCCCTCCACTTT
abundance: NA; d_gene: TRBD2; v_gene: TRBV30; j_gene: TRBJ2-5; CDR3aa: CAWSLSAGGETQYF; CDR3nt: TGTGCCTGGAGTTTATCAGCGGGAGGAGAGACCCAGTACTTC
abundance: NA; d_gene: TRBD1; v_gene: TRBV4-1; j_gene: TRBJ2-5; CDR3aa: CASSQESWTGGNGVQETQYF; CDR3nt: TGCGCCAGCAGCCAAGAGAGTTGGACAGGGGGCAATGGGGTGCAAGAGACCCAGTACTTC
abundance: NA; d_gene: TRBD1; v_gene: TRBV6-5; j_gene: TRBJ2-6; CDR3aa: CASSYRQGSGANVLTF; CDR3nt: TGTGCCAGCAGTTACCGACAGGGCTCTGGGGCCAACGTCCTGACTTTC
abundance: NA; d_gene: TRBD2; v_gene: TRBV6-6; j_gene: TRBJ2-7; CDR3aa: CASRKPGLAYEQYF; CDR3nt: TGTGCCAGCAGGAAACCGGGACTAGCCTACGAGCAGTACTTC
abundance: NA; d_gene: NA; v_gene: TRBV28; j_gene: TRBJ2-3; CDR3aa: CASSPGGTDTQYF; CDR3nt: TGTGCCAGCAGTCCAGGGGGCACAGATACGCAGTATTTT
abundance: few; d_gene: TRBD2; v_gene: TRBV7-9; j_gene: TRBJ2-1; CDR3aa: CASSPLGGSRYNEQFF; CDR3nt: TGTGCCAGCAGCCCCCTTGGCGGGAGTCGCTACAATGAGCAGTTCTTC
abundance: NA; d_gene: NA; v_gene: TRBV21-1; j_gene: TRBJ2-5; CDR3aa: CASSKAGLAGNQEQETQYF; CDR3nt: TGTGCCAGCAGCAAAGCGGGACTAGCGGGCAACCAAGAACAAGAGACCCAGTACTTC
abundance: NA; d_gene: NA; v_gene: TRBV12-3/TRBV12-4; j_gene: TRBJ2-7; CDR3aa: CASSSPNDSEQYF; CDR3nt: TGTGCCAGCAGTTCACCCAACGACAGCGAGCAGTACTTC
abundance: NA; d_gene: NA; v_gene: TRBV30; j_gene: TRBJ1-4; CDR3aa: CAWSGNEKLFF; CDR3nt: TGTGCCTGGAGCGGTAATGAAAAACTGTTTTTT
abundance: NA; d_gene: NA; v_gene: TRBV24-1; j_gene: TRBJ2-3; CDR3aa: CATSVPPGGPGTDTQYF; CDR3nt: TGTGCCACCAGTGTCCCTCCCGGAGGGCCGGGCACAGATACGCAGTATTTT
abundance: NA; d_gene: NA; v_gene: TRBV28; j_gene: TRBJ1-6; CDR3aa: CASTNSNSPLHF; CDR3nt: TGTGCCAGCACAAATAGTAATTCACCCCTCCACTTT
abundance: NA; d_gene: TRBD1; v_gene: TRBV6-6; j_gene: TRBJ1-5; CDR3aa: CASSRGQGKEQPQHF; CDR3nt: TGTGCCAGCAGCCGGGGACAGGGAAAGGAACAGCCCCAGCATTTT
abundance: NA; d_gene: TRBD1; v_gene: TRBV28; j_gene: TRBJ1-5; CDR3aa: CASSYTGTGGGQPQHF; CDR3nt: TGTGCCAGCAGTTACACCGGGACAGGGGGCGGGCAGCCCCAGCATTTT
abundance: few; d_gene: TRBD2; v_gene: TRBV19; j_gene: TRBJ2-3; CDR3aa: CASSIRQGGTDTQYF; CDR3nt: TGTGCCAGTAGTATTCGGCAGGGAGGGACAGATACGCAGTATTTT
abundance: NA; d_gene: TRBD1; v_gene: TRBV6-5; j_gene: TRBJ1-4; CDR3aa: CASSRRTGNEKLFF; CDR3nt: TGTGCCAGCAGTCGACGGACAGGCAATGAAAAACTGTTTTTT